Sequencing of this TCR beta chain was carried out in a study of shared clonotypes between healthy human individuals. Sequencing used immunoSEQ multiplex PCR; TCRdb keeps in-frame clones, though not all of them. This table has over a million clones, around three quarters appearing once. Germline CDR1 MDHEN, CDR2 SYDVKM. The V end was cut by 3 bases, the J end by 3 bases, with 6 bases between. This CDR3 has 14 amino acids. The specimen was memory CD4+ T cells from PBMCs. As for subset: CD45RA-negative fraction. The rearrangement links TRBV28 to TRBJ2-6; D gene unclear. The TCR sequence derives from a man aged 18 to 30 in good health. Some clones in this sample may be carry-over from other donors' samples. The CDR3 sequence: CASSFVHGANVLTF. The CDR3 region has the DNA TGTGCCAGCAGTTTCGTACATGGGGCCAACGTCCTGACTTTC.